Reported below is one TCR beta chain. The data were taken from a study of blood T cells in healthy people across ages. Study information: The capture of about one barcoded beta molecule per two T cells was achieved by template switching.

A second roughly 7 to 12 cycle PCR used barcoded and J-beta primers. Using its own MiXCR run on the 5' RACE reads, TCRdb lists one record per CDR3 protein. The data show hundreds of thousands of distinct CDR3 sequences, 40% to 45% seen once. This CDR3 region has 17 residues. V lost 0 bases to trimming and J lost 4 bases, with 17 bases between them. The germline V gene has CDR1 KGHSH and CDR2 LQKENI. Sample: blood. This sequence was found in a woman in her sixties in good health. The V and J genes are TRBV18 and TRBJ2-3; no reliable D call. CDR3 sequence reads: CASSPPVGEIDADTQYF. CDR3 coding DNA: TGTGCCAGCTCACCACCAGTAGGAGAGATTGACGCAGATACGCAGTATTTT.